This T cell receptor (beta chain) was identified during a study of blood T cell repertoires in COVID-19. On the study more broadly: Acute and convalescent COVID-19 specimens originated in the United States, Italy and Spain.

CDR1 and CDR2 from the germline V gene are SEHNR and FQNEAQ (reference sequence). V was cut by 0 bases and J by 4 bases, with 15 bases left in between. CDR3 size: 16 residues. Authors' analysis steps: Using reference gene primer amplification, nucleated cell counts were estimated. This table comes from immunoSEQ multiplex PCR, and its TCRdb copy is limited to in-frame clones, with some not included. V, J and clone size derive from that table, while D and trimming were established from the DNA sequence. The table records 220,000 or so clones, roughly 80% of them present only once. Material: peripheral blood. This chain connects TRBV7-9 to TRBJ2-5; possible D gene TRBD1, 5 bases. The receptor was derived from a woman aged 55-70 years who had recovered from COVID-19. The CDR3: CASSLAKGARIETQYF. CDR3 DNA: TGTGCCAGCAGCTTAGCGAAAGGGGCCAGGATAGAGACCCAGTACTTC.